The T cell receptor beta chain under discussion was sequenced for a study of T cell responses to AZD1222 COVID-19 vaccine. Findings and limits, study-wide: In the spike-specific TCR repertoire, nearly half reportedly target unmutated variant regions. Across the whole spike, CD4 TCRs peaked at regions 160-218 and 743-854.

Samples with a second dose at about 4 or about 12 weeks were pooled together. Comments on this clone: Antigen specificity is unknown.

Trimming cost V 4 bases and J 6 bases; bases outside gene matches: 5. There are 13 residues in the CDR3. The germline V gene has CDR1 LGHDT and CDR2 YNNKEL (reference sequence). The data were produced by immunoSEQ multiplex PCR, yet TCRdb's version contains in-frame clones alone and is incomplete. The repertoire includes some 150,000 clones, around 90% of them detected once, and under 4% sits in the top ten. The sequence was obtained from an adult who received the AZD1222 COVID-19 vaccine. The V and J genes are TRBV3-1 (or the pseudogene TRBV3-2) and TRBJ1-1; 7 bases fit TRBD1. The sample here was peripheral blood, taken 28 days after the second AZD1222 dose. The CDR3 DNA follows: TGTGCCAGCAGCCCCGCAGGGGGTGCTGAAGCTTTCTTT. Amino acid sequence: CASSPAGGAEAFF.